Listed below are T cell receptor beta chains from one sample, sequenced in a study of T cells in Graves' hyperthyroidism and ophthalmopathy. TCRdb ran MiXCR on the multiplex PCR reads and lists one entry per CDR3 protein. The sample contains a few hundred thousand distinct CDR3 sequences, 21% of which appear only once. Input material: blood. Every receptor here comes from a woman aged 50 to 60 with Graves' hyperthyroidism. Both conserved end residues are part of each CDR3. A D gene is named only where the DNA matches it firmly. Size values are once, few and many counts, or a class for expanded clones, and some rows have none.

clone size: .; J gene: TRBJ2-7; D gene: TRBD1; V gene: TRBV20-1; CDR3 protein: CSARTGAYEQYF; CDR3 DNA: TGCAGTGCTAGAACAGGGGCCTACGAGCAGTACTTC
clone size: many; J gene: TRBJ2-5; D gene: .; V gene: TRBV20-1; CDR3 protein: CSARAETQYF; CDR3 DNA: TGCAGTGCTAGAGCGGAGACCCAGTACTTC
clone size: many; J gene: TRBJ1-1; D gene: TRBD1; V gene: TRBV5-5; CDR3 protein: CASSLAGQKNTEAFF; CDR3 DNA: TGTGCCAGCAGCTTGGCGGGACAGAAGAACACTGAAGCTTTCTTT
clone size: .; J gene: TRBJ1-1; D gene: .; V gene: TRBV7-8; CDR3 protein: CASSHSELNTEAFF; CDR3 DNA: TGTGCCAGCAGCCATTCAGAGTTGAACACTGAAGCTTTCTTT
clone size: .; J gene: TRBJ1-1; D gene: .; V gene: TRBV19; CDR3 protein: CASSMSLVLEAFF; CDR3 DNA: TGTGCCAGTAGTATGTCACTTGTGTTGGAAGCTTTCTTT
clone size: many; J gene: TRBJ2-7; D gene: .; V gene: TRBV6-1; CDR3 protein: CASSANYEQYF; CDR3 DNA: TGTGCCAGCAGTGCCAACTACGAGCAGTACTTC
clone size: many; J gene: TRBJ1-2; D gene: .; V gene: TRBV28; CDR3 protein: CASSWEFPGYGYTF; CDR3 DNA: TGTGCCAGCAGTTGGGAGTTTCCCGGCTATGGCTACACCTTC
clone size: .; J gene: TRBJ1-1; D gene: .; V gene: TRBV29-1; CDR3 protein: CSVVWSTEAFF; CDR3 DNA: TGCAGCGTTGTGTGGTCAACGGAAGCTTTCTTT
clone size: many; J gene: TRBJ2-7; D gene: TRBD1; V gene: TRBV19; CDR3 protein: CASSFTGQGIYEQYF; CDR3 DNA: TGTGCCAGTAGTTTCACGGGACAGGGGATCTACGAGCAGTACTTC
clone size: many; J gene: TRBJ2-1; D gene: TRBD2; V gene: TRBV7-9; CDR3 protein: CASSLASSGGNEQFF; CDR3 DNA: TGTGCCAGCAGCTTAGCGTCTAGCGGGGGGAATGAGCAGTTCTTC
clone size: many; J gene: TRBJ1-1; D gene: .; V gene: TRBV28; CDR3 protein: CASSLLAGMNTEAFF; CDR3 DNA: TGTGCCAGCAGTTTATTGGCAGGGATGAACACTGAAGCTTTCTTT